Listed below are T cell receptor beta chains from one sample, sequenced in a study of CXCR3-negative and CXCR3-positive naive CD8 T cells. TCRdb reprocessed the 5' RACE reads and stores each CDR3 protein as one record, lacking DNA. The table gives 70,000 to 95,000 distinct CDR3 sequences; the top ten clones make up roughly 1.5% of it. Sequencing was performed on naive CXCR3- CD8+ T cells from blood. These receptors all stem from a human donor in good health. Some clones in this sample may be carry-over from other donors' samples. Each CDR3 is given with its conserved first and last residue. The order of the fields is V gene, J gene, CDR3 protein.

TRBV29-1	TRBJ2-7	CSVESGSAQYEQYF
TRBV29-1	TRBJ2-5	CSVVRDGRYLTQYF
TRBV6-6	TRBJ2-7	CASLGGGSYEQYF
TRBV4-3	TRBJ2-4	CASSQGKGRDIQYF
TRBV20-1	TRBJ2-3	CSAVRTGRGTDTQYF
TRBV7-6	TRBJ2-7	CASSKAGGGYEQYF
TRBV29-1	TRBJ2-7	CSVLGRGSYEQYF
TRBV7-8	TRBJ2-3	CASSPRVVADTQYF
TRBV7-9	TRBJ2-7	CASSSGLPVEQYF
TRBV6-6	TRBJ2-5	CASGGAEETQYF
TRBV29-1	TRBJ2-7	CSVDDTGVEQYF
TRBV18	TRBJ1-5	CASSPSPRQPQHF
TRBV5-1	TRBJ2-7	CASSLEGFPSYEQYF
TRBV29-1	TRBJ2-3	CSVDGAGGTDTQYF
TRBV28	TRBJ2-7	CASSLPGLNYEQYF
TRBV5-4	TRBJ2-1	CASSLGLAGGSNEQFF
TRBV20-1	TRBJ2-7	CSARERVRPYEQYF
TRBV19	TRBJ1-1	CASSIGQTEAFF
TRBV6-5	TRBJ1-5	CASSSPGEPQHF
TRBV27	TRBJ2-1	CASSLTQTGYNEQFF
TRBV29-1	TRBJ1-1	CSVVRDNLPEAFF
TRBV25-1	TRBJ1-1	CASSSRTGVNTEAFF
TRBV28	TRBJ2-7	CASSLSGVGTYEQYF
TRBV7-9	TRBJ2-5	CASSFNGNEETQYF
TRBV29-1	TRBJ1-1	CSVPHEENTEAFF
TRBV29-1	TRBJ1-1	CSVLSLTGQSTEAFF
TRBV12-3/TRBV12-4	TRBJ2-7	CASSLSNSYEQYF
TRBV5-1	TRBJ2-2	CASSLQITNTGELFF
TRBV4-3	TRBJ2-3	CASSSGLAADTQYF
TRBV11-2	TRBJ2-1	CASSFTSDEQFF
TRBV10-1	TRBJ2-7	CASELGRNRLSYEQYF
TRBV6-2/TRBV6-3	TRBJ1-4	CASSSLEEKLFF
TRBV28	TRBJ2-1	CASSPTGYNEQFF
TRBV4-1	TRBJ2-7	CASSQDSSYEQYF
TRBV28	TRBJ1-1	CASSSRDEGRMNTEAFF
TRBV6-5	TRBJ2-7	CASSPGLARDEQYF
TRBV20-1	TRBJ2-5	CSARGLGRHRMDRDGKTQYF
TRBV11-2	TRBJ2-3	CASSLGEGTHTDTQYF
TRBV29-1	TRBJ1-2	CSVEDLPGTGGGYGYTF
TRBV29-1	TRBJ2-4	CSVAGLASPLAKNIQYF
TRBV9	TRBJ2-1	CASSVGTASYNEQFF
TRBV3-1	TRBJ2-1	CASSQSGRDRENEQFF
TRBV20-1	TRBJ2-7	CSARDLQSSYEQYF
TRBV5-1	TRBJ2-1	CASSFEVGQGGNEQFF
TRBV29-1	TRBJ2-3	CSVGTGTTDTQYF
TRBV27	TRBJ1-2	CASSPRTGGSYGYTF
TRBV11-2	TRBJ2-1	CASSPGQGDEQFF
TRBV5-5	TRBJ2-1	CASSLRHPNEQFF
TRBV7-3	TRBJ2-1	CASSPRLAGSSYNEQFF
TRBV29-1	TRBJ1-2	CSVTGTENYGYTF
TRBV5-4	TRBJ2-1	CASSRGGLAAHEQFF